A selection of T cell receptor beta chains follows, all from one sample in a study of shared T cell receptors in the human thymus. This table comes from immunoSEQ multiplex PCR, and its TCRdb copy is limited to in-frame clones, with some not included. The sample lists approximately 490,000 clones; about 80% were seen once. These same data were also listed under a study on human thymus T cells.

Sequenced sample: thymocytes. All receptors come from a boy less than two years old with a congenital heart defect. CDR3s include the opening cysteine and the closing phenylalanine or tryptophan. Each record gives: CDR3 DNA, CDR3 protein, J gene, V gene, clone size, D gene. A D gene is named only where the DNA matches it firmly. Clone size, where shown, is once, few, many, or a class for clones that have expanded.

CDR3nt: TGTGCCAGCAGTACCCGGGACAGGGGTTCCTACGAGCAGTACTTC
CDR3aa: CASSTRDRGSYEQYF
j_gene: TRBJ2-7
v_gene: TRBV6-6
abundance: .
d_gene: TRBD1

CDR3nt: TGCGCCAGCAGCCAAGATTTAGGGTGGGGGACTAGCGGTTACAATGAGCAGTTCTTC
CDR3aa: CASSQDLGWGTSGYNEQFF
j_gene: TRBJ2-1
v_gene: TRBV4-3
abundance: once
d_gene: TRBD2

CDR3nt: TGCGCCAGCAGCCAAGATGGTCGGTCTCGGCACGGGGAAGCTGAAGCTTTCTTT
CDR3aa: CASSQDGRSRHGEAEAFF
j_gene: TRBJ1-1
v_gene: TRBV4-3
abundance: once
d_gene: .

CDR3nt: TGTGCCAGCTCACCATTCGGCAAACCACAGGGGCACTATGGCTACACCTTC
CDR3aa: CASSPFGKPQGHYGYTF
j_gene: TRBJ1-2
v_gene: TRBV18
abundance: once
d_gene: TRBD1

CDR3nt: TGTGCCAGCAGCCATCAGCGGGGAGCAACTAATGAAAAACTGTTTTTT
CDR3aa: CASSHQRGATNEKLFF
j_gene: TRBJ1-4
v_gene: TRBV4-2
abundance: .
d_gene: .

CDR3nt: TGTGCCATCTCACCCCCCGGGGGACGGAAAAACACTGAAGCTTTCTTT
CDR3aa: CAISPPGGRKNTEAFF
j_gene: TRBJ1-1
v_gene: TRBV10-3
abundance: .
d_gene: .

CDR3nt: TGTGCCAGCAGTTTGGGGGGGCTATACGAGCAGTACTTC
CDR3aa: CASSLGGLYEQYF
j_gene: TRBJ2-7
v_gene: TRBV28
abundance: .
d_gene: .

CDR3nt: TGCGCCAGCAGCAGACCCGGACAGGGAAAAGAGATGGGCTATGGCTACACCTTC
CDR3aa: CASSRPGQGKEMGYGYTF
j_gene: TRBJ1-2
v_gene: TRBV5-1
abundance: .
d_gene: TRBD1

CDR3nt: TGTGCCAGCAGTTCCTCAGGCACTGAAGCTTTCTTT
CDR3aa: CASSSSGTEAFF
j_gene: TRBJ1-1
v_gene: TRBV27
abundance: .
d_gene: .

CDR3nt: TGTGCCAGCAGTGAATTTGACAGTTCTAGCACAGATACGCAGTATTTT
CDR3aa: CASSEFDSSSTDTQYF
j_gene: TRBJ2-3
v_gene: TRBV25-1
abundance: .
d_gene: .

CDR3nt: TGTGCCAGCAGCACAGAGTCGGACAGGGGTCCCTACGAGCAGTACTTC
CDR3aa: CASSTESDRGPYEQYF
j_gene: TRBJ2-7
v_gene: TRBV7-9
abundance: .
d_gene: TRBD1